Each of the 30 T cell receptor beta chains below was sequenced from the same sample in a study of cytomegalovirus exposure and HLA in healthy donors (dated by TCRdb to between 2016 and 2019). Libraries were constructed by the immunoSEQ multiplex PCR assay. The multiplex PCR relied on a mix of 60 forward primers for TCR Vbeta segments and 13 reverse primers for TCR Jbeta segments. The clones in this table, taken by TCRdb from immuneACCESS, are in-frame only. Not every clone is retained; where verified, under half of the shortfall comes from an unresolved V gene, and the cause of the rest is unknown. The sample table records 95,000 to 100,000 clones; approximately 85% of these occur just once. The leading ten clones occupy about 3.9% of the sample. Sequenced sample: PBMCs. The source is a man aged 25 to 40 in good health and CMV-seronegative.

CDR3 amino acids: CASTENRDRGHLGSPLHF. The CDR3 DNA sequence: TGTGCCAGCACCGAAAATCGGGACAGGGGGCATCTTGGTTCACCCCTCCACTTT. V usage is TRBV7-2 and J usage is TRBJ1-6, with TRBD1 matching over 12 bases. Per germline, CDR1 SGHTA and CDR2 FQGNSA. Trimming removed 7 bases from V and 9 bases from J; junction bases left unmatched: 16. The CDR3 loop spans 18 amino acids. Complete variable domain (other parts from reference TRBV7-2 and TRBJ1-6): GAGVSQSPSNKVTEKGKDVELRCDPISGHTALYWYRQSLGQGLEFLIYFQGNSAPDKSGLPSDRFSAERTGGSVSTLTIQRTQQEDSAVYLCASTENRDRGHLGSPLHFGNGTRLTVT.

A single count supports this clone. V and J are TRBV30 and TRBJ2-7, with 14 nucleotides matching TRBD2. CDR3 length equals 14 residues. Trimming cost V 1 base and J 4 bases; bases outside gene matches: 0. Germline values: CDR1 GTSNPN, CDR2 SVGIG (reference sequence). The DNA of the CDR3 is TGTGCCTGGAGTGGGACTAGCGGGGGGTACGAGCAGTACTTC. This encodes CAWSGTSGGYEQYF.

This clone was seen a single time. CDR3 coding DNA: TGTGCCAGCAGCTTAGTCCCACAGGGGGCTTCCTACAATGAGCAGTTCTTC. Amino acids: CASSLVPQGASYNEQFF. The chain couples TRBV7-6 to TRBJ2-1; 9 bases match TRBD1. CDR1 SGHVS and CDR2 FNYEAQ come from the germline V gene. With V trimmed by 1 base and J by 1 base, 5 bases remained unmatched. The CDR3 extends over 17 amino acids.

The chain carries TRBV27 and TRBJ2-7, with 7 bases identical to TRBD2. Germline CDR1 MNHEY, CDR2 SMNVEV (reference sequence). After removal of 6 bases from V and 1 base from J, the junction contained 12 bases not matched to a gene. The CDR3 is 16 residues long. The CDR3 region has the DNA TGTGCCAGCAGACCTCGGGGAGGGCCTCTTTCCTACGAGCAGTACTTC. Translating gives CASRPRGGPLSYEQYF.

Only a few counts were recorded for this clone. The chain couples TRBV6-5 to TRBJ1-3; D call uncertain. This CDR3 contains 15 residues. The V gene lost 6 bases and the J gene lost 2 bases, with 14 bases spanning the gap. In germline, CDR1 is MNHEY, CDR2 SVGAGI. DNA for the CDR3: TGTGCCAGCAGCAGCGGAGGGAGTCCTGGAAACACCATATATTTT. This codes for CASSSGGSPGNTIYF.

The rearrangement joins TRBV30 to TRBJ2-1, with D maybe TRBD1 (5 bases). Trimming left V 5 bases short and J 0 bases short, with 14 bases between. The V gene's germline CDR1 is GTSNPN and CDR2 SVGIG (reference sequence). This CDR3 spans 15 amino acids. In DNA form, the CDR3 reads TGTGCCTGGGGGGCCCCTCGCCCCTCCTACAATGAGCAGTTCTTC. Encoded protein: CAWGAPRPSYNEQFF.

This chain uses TRBV30 with TRBJ2-1, with D perhaps TRBD2 (6 bases). Germline CDR1 GTSNPN, CDR2 SVGIG (reference sequence). Trimming removed 2 bases at V and 8 bases at J, with 13 bases between. The CDR3 consists of 13 residues. CDR3: CAWSPGTADEQFF. CDR3 in DNA: TGTGCCTGGAGTCCCGGGACTGCGGATGAGCAGTTCTTC. Complete variable domain (other parts from reference TRBV30 and TRBJ2-1): SQTIHQWPATLVQPVGSPLSLECTVEGTSNPNLYWYRQAAGRGLQLLFYSVGIGQISSEVPQNLSASRPQDRQFILSSKKLLLSDSGFYLCAWSPGTADEQFFGPGTRLTVL.

The chain links TRBV5-4 to TRBJ1-2, with D perhaps matching TRBD1 (5 bases). In germline, CDR1 is SGHNT, CDR2 YYREEE (reference sequence). The CDR3 has 12 residues. Trimming shortened V by 1 base and J by 6 bases, and 7 bases separated the two germline ends. The CDR3 sequence: CASSLLGDGYTF. CDR3 DNA: TGTGCCAGCAGCTTGTTAGGGGATGGCTACACCTTC.

V and J are TRBV29-1 and TRBJ2-1; TRBD2 matches 10 bases. CDR1 and CDR2 from the germline V gene are SQVTM and ANQGSEA. Trimming took 6 bases from V and 0 from J; bases not matched to a gene: 2. CDR3 length equals 14 residues. CDR3 sequence: CSVLAGSSYNEQFF. The CDR3 DNA reads as TGCAGCGTACTAGCGGGATCCTCCTACAATGAGCAGTTCTTC.

J is TRBJ1-5 and V is TRBV25-1; D remains ambiguous. Germline CDR1 reads MGHDK; CDR2 reads SYGVNS. The CDR3 loop spans 14 amino acids. The germline V and J ends were trimmed by 2 bases and 7 bases, with 12 bases remaining between them. Here the CDR3 DNA reads TGTGCCAGCAGTGAAAAGGAGTCTGGACAGCCCCAGCATTTT. Protein: CASSEKESGQPQHF. Drawing the rest from reference TRBV25-1 and TRBJ1-5, the complete variable domain is EADIYQTPRYLVIGTGKKITLECSQTMGHDKMYWYQQDPGMELHLIHYSYGVNSTEKGDLSSESTVSRIRTEHFPLTLESARPSHTSQYLCASSEKESGQPQHFGDGTRLSIL.

The chain is built from TRBV6-4 and TRBJ2-5, with 7 bases aligning to TRBD2. Germline V gene lookup returns CDR1 MRHNA and CDR2 SNTAGT. V trimming: 5 bases; J trimming: 0 bases; junction bases outside the gene matches: 6. The CDR3 spans 15 residues. The CDR3 sequence: CASSRGAGHQETQYF. Here the CDR3 DNA reads TGTGCCAGCAGTAGGGGAGCGGGACACCAAGAGACCCAGTACTTC.

The CDR3 loop reads CASGTGYGNTIYF. The CDR3 DNA follows: TGCGCCAGCGGGACAGGGTATGGAAACACCATATATTTT. The chain has TRBV4-1 and TRBJ1-3; 9 bases align to TRBD1. The germline V gene encodes CDR1 MGHRA and CDR2 YSYEKL. The CDR3 contains 13 residues. With 8 bases clipped from V and 3 bases from J, the junction kept 2 bases outside the gene matches.

This chain links TRBV7-9 with TRBJ1-1; D may be TRBD1 (5 bases). Between the trimmed V and J ends, which lost 6 bases and 2 bases, there was a span of 16 bases. Germline assignment: CDR1 SEHNR and CDR2 FQNEAQ (reference sequence). The CDR3 consists of 15 residues. The CDR3 sequence is CASRTGGGINTEAFF. CDR3 sequence (DNA): TGTGCCAGCAGAACCGGGGGGGGGATCAACACTGAAGCTTTCTTT.

J is TRBJ2-1 and V is TRBV5-3; 7 nucleotides match TRBD2. TRBV5-3 qualifies as an ORF whose function is uncertain. With 6 bases clipped from V and 8 bases from J, the junction kept 11 bases outside the gene matches. The CDR3 consists of 14 residues. The CDR3 protein is CARNLAGVTDEQFF. Here the CDR3 DNA reads TGTGCCAGAAACCTGGCGGGAGTTACTGATGAGCAGTTCTTC.

This clone was picked up a small number of times. The chain combines TRBV11-2 with TRBJ2-5; 12 nucleotides align to TRBD2. The CDR3 sequence is 15 residues long. V lost 6 bases, J lost 5 bases, and 7 bases stayed unmatched. Germline V gene data show CDR1 as SGHAT and CDR2 as FQNNGV. The chain's CDR3 is CASRSLAGGPETQYF. The CDR3 region has the DNA TGTGCCAGCAGGTCTCTAGCGGGGGGGCCCGAGACCCAGTACTTC.

The chain is built from TRBV18 and TRBJ1-1; 10 positions match TRBD1. The V gene's germline CDR1 is KGHSH and CDR2 LQKENI. The CDR3 has 14 residues. The V and J ends lost 4 bases and 4 bases, in that order; junction bases with no gene match: 3. CDR3 DNA sequence: TGTGCCAGCTCACAGGGACAGGGGACCACTGAAGCTTTCTTT. Translated, it gives CASSQGQGTTEAFF.

This clone was seen a single time. The chain recombines TRBV19 with TRBJ1-2; D might be TRBD1 (5 bases). The CDR3 loop spans 14 amino acids. CDR1 and CDR2 from the germline V gene are LNHDA and SQIVND (reference sequence). V was cut by 4 bases and J by 0 bases, with 9 bases left in between. In nucleotides, the CDR3 is TGTGCCAGTAGTAGAGACAGCGCTAACTATGGCTACACCTTC. It encodes CASSRDSANYGYTF.

This sequence joins TRBV28 and TRBJ2-7; D is perhaps TRBD1 (5 bases). The CDR3 covers 13 residues. Germline CDR1 is MDHEN and CDR2 is SYDVKM. V dropped 7 bases and J dropped 2 bases, with 12 bases sitting between them. In DNA form, the CDR3 reads TGTGCCAGCAATTATAGGGGTCCCTACGAGCAGTACTTC. Protein: CASNYRGPYEQYF.

The chain joins TRBV6-5 to TRBJ2-7; D might be TRBD1 (6 bases). V was clipped by 2 bases and J by 6 bases, with 11 bases between them. The CDR3 is 13 residues long. Germline V gene data show CDR1 as MNHEY and CDR2 as SVGAGI. The DNA for the CDR3 is TGTGCCAGCAGTTACCCAGGGACAACCGAGCAGTACTTC. It is translated as CASSYPGTTEQYF.

CDR3 bases: TGTGCCAGCAGCCAATTGGCAGGGATCGATCAGCCCCAGCATTTT. This gives the protein CASSQLAGIDQPQHF. The genes are TRBV4-2 and TRBJ1-5; perhaps TRBD1 as D (5 bases). V gave up 2 bases and J gave up 5 bases, with 13 bases separating them. Germline V CDR1 and CDR2: LGHNA, YNFKEQ. This CDR3 has 15 residues.

This rearrangement joins TRBV28 to TRBJ2-5; maybe TRBD1 (5 bases). V lost 4 bases and J lost 7, with 10 bases in between. The CDR3 is made up of 12 amino acids. In germline, CDR1 is MDHEN, CDR2 SYDVKM. CDR3 in amino acids: CASSSGMGTQYF. CDR3 DNA sequence: TGTGCCAGCAGTTCAGGGATGGGGACCCAGTACTTC.

This clone was observed a single time. The chain recombines TRBV7-9 with TRBJ2-7, with TRBD1 matching over 7 bases. This CDR3 is 13 amino acids long. Germline V lookup: CDR1 SEHNR, CDR2 FQNEAQ (reference sequence). The ends lost 5 bases at V and 2 bases at J; junction bases unmatched: 3. Here the CDR3 DNA reads TGTGCCAGCAGCCCAGACAGGGCCTACGAGCAGTACTTC. Translated: CASSPDRAYEQYF.

The J gene is TRBJ2-3, the V gene TRBV7-3, with D possibly matching TRBD2 (6 bases). Trimming took off 0 bases at V and 0 bases at J, with 10 bases between the two ends. This CDR3 contains 16 residues. The germline V gene has CDR1 SGHTA and CDR2 FQGTGA. DNA of the CDR3: TGTGCCAGCAGCTTAACCTGGCGGGGCAGCACAGATACGCAGTATTTT. Translated, it gives CASSLTWRGSTDTQYF. Together with reference TRBV7-3 and TRBJ2-3, the CDR3 gives the full variable domain: GAGVSQTPSNKVTEKGKYVELRCDPISGHTALYWYRQSLGQGPEFLIYFQGTGAADDSGLPNDRFFAVRPEGSVSTLKIQRTERGDSAVYLCASSLTWRGSTDTQYFGPGTRLTVL.

J is TRBJ2-5 and V is TRBV27; TRBD2 matches 9 bases. There are 14 residues in the CDR3. CDR1 MNHEY and CDR2 SMNVEV come from the germline V gene (reference sequence). V gave up 5 bases and J gave up 5 bases; unmatched junction bases: 6. The CDR3 DNA reads TGTGCCAGCAGTCCTAGCGGGATATCGGAGACCCAGTACTTC. It specifies CASSPSGISETQYF.

The genes are TRBV9 and TRBJ2-5; the D gene is possibly TRBD1 (6 bases). Germline assignment: CDR1 SGDLS and CDR2 YYNGEE. V lost 4 bases and J lost 5, with 15 bases in between. The CDR3 covers 14 residues. This CDR3 is CASSIQGKTETQYF. In nucleotides, the CDR3 is TGTGCCAGCAGCATACAGGGCAAAACGGAGACCCAGTACTTC.

This clone was observed once. This chain joins TRBV4-1 and TRBJ2-5; D gene uncertain. The germline gives CDR1 MGHRA, CDR2 YSYEKL. Trimming removed 1 base at V and 6 bases at J, with 6 bases between. The CDR3 length is 12 residues. In nucleotides, the CDR3 is TGCGCCAGCAGCCAAGGGCCCCAGACCCAGTACTTC. The encoded protein is CASSQGPQTQYF.

This rearrangement joins TRBV6-5 to TRBJ2-7; 8 bases agree with TRBD1. The CDR3 contains 14 residues. V shed 6 bases and J 9 bases; nucleotides not matched to a gene: 13. Germline V gene data show CDR1 as MNHEY and CDR2 as SVGAGI. The DNA for the CDR3 is TGTGCCAGCAGGCCTACAGGGGGAGCCGGGGTGCAGTACTTC. Translating gives CASRPTGGAGVQYF.

The chain carries TRBV4-3 and TRBJ2-2; D perhaps matches TRBD2 (5 bases). With 1 base removed from V and 1 base from J, the gap between germline ends came to 7 bases. Germline lookup yields CDR1 LGHNA and CDR2 YSLEER. The CDR3 spans 15 residues. The DNA of the CDR3 is TGCGCCAGCAGCCAAGTAGAGGGGAACACCGGGGAGCTGTTTTTT. Protein sequence: CASSQVEGNTGELFF.

The chain carries TRBV27 and TRBJ2-7, with a tentative D call TRBD1 (5 bases). This CDR3 region has 14 residues. Germline V gene sequence: CDR1 MNHEY, CDR2 SMNVEV (reference sequence). The V gene lost 2 bases and the J gene lost 0 bases, with 8 bases spanning the gap. The CDR3 loop is CASSLTTDSYEQYF. The CDR3 bases are TGTGCCAGCAGTTTAACGACAGACTCCTACGAGCAGTACTTC.

The chain is built from TRBV7-6 and TRBJ2-3, with TRBD2 identical over 9 bases. Germline CDR1 reads SGHVS; CDR2 reads FNYEAQ. The CDR3 runs 15 residues. The V gene end was trimmed by 5 bases and the J gene end by 0 bases; junction bases not matched to a gene: 3. The CDR3 loop reads CASSILAGSTDTQYF. The CDR3 DNA reads as TGTGCCAGCAGCATACTAGCGGGTAGCACAGATACGCAGTATTTT.